These T cell receptor beta chains were read from a single sample in a study of blood T cell repertoires in COVID-19. TCRdb's table, derived via immunoSEQ multiplex PCR, lists solely in-frame clones and lacks some. The sample lists 35,000 to 45,000 clones, under 90% occurring once. The sequencing sample was made of peripheral blood. These receptor sequences come from a human donor in a cohort sampled during active COVID-19. Both conserved end residues are part of each CDR3. D genes are given only for firm matches. Size is omitted from some rows. Given values are once, few, many or a class for expanded clones.

>.|TRBV7-6|TRBD2|TRBJ2-7
CASSLISAGRGRLAGGYEQYF
TGTGCCAGCAGCTTAATCTCGGCGGGCAGGGGGCGACTAGCGGGAGGTTACGAGCAGTACTTC
>.|TRBV15|TRBD2|TRBJ2-1
CATSRDRGLAGFNEQFF
TGTGCCACCAGCAGAGATAGGGGACTAGCGGGATTCAATGAGCAGTTCTTC
>.|TRBV18|.|TRBJ2-1
CASSPLSGEQFF
TGTGCCAGCTCACCACTTTCCGGGGAGCAGTTCTTC
>.|TRBV10-2|TRBD1|TRBJ2-1
CASQTGGATNEQFF
TGCGCCAGTCAGACAGGGGGCGCGACTAATGAGCAGTTCTTC
>once|TRBV6-5|.|TRBJ2-6
CASSSRSSGANVLTF
TGTGCCAGCAGCAGCCGGAGCTCTGGGGCCAACGTCCTGACTTTC
>.|TRBV3-1/TRBV3-2|TRBD1|TRBJ1-2
CASSPSWGQGARGYTF
TGTGCCAGCAGCCCCTCATGGGGACAGGGGGCTCGGGGCTACACCTTC
>few|TRBV6-6|.|TRBJ1-3
CASTPIEVSGNTIYF
TGTGCCAGCACGCCAATTGAGGTTTCTGGAAACACCATATATTTT
>.|TRBV3-1/TRBV3-2|TRBD1|TRBJ1-4
CASSQVTGVGEKLFF
TGTGCCAGCAGCCAAGTAACAGGGGTGGGGGAAAAACTGTTTTTT
>.|TRBV5-1|TRBD2|TRBJ2-7
CASSLEGGLAGSGEQYF
TGCGCCAGCAGCTTGGAGGGGGGACTAGCGGGATCAGGCGAGCAGTACTTC
>.|TRBV7-2|.|TRBJ2-7
CASSLGLADEQYF
TGTGCCAGCAGCTTAGGTTTAGCGGACGAGCAGTACTTC
>.|TRBV7-2|TRBD2|TRBJ2-7
CASSLGTSVYEQYF
TGTGCCAGCAGCTTAGGGACTAGCGTTTACGAGCAGTACTTC
>.|TRBV27|TRBD1|TRBJ1-3
CASSLEGAVGNTIYF
TGTGCCAGCAGTTTAGAGGGGGCAGTTGGAAACACCATATATTTT
>.|TRBV3-1/TRBV3-2|TRBD1|TRBJ1-1
CASHAGTVFTEAFF
TGTGCCAGCCACGCAGGGACAGTTTTCACTGAAGCTTTCTTT
>.|TRBV3-1/TRBV3-2|.|TRBJ1-6
CASSPSGGPNSPLHF
TGTGCCAGCAGCCCCTCGGGAGGGCCGAATTCACCCCTCCACTTT
>.|TRBV27|TRBD1|TRBJ2-6
CASRASDRSGANVLTF
TGTGCCAGCAGGGCTTCGGACAGGTCTGGGGCCAACGTCCTGACTTTC
>.|TRBV28|TRBD2|TRBJ2-7
CASSLSSGMIYEQYF
TGTGCCAGCAGTTTATCTAGCGGGATGATCTACGAGCAGTACTTC
>.|TRBV7-7|TRBD2|TRBJ2-7
CASSLGGGTQQYF
TGTGCCAGCAGCTTAGGGGGGGGGACCCAGCAGTACTTC
>large|TRBV3-1/TRBV3-2|TRBD2|TRBJ2-1
CASSSPGLALDEQFF
TGTGCCAGCAGCTCACCGGGACTAGCGTTGGATGAGCAGTTCTTC
>.|TRBV29-1|TRBD1|TRBJ1-1
CSGRQGAMTEAFF
TGCAGCGGCCGACAGGGGGCTATGACTGAAGCTTTCTTT
>once|TRBV9|TRBD2|TRBJ2-3
CASSITSGSTDTQYF
TGTGCCAGCAGCATAACTAGCGGCAGCACAGATACGCAGTATTTT
>.|TRBV5-6|TRBD1|TRBJ2-7
CASSEGQGVGYEQYF
TGTGCCAGCAGCGAGGGACAGGGGGTCGGTTACGAGCAGTACTTC
>.|TRBV7-6|TRBD2|TRBJ2-5
CASSKGPGGLETQYF
TGTGCCAGCAGCAAGGGGCCGGGGGGGTTGGAGACCCAGTACTTC
>.|TRBV4-3|.|TRBJ1-1
CASSLTFNTEAFF
TGCGCCAGCAGCCTGACATTCAACACTGAAGCTTTCTTT
>once|TRBV7-8|.|TRBJ1-5
CASSSRQGLGNQPQHF
TGTGCCAGCAGCTCCCGGCAGGGACTTGGCAATCAGCCCCAGCATTTT
>.|TRBV6-2/TRBV6-3|.|TRBJ1-5
CASSHLQGKSNQPQHF
TGTGCCAGCAGCCACCTGCAGGGGAAAAGCAATCAGCCCCAGCATTTT
>.|TRBV11-2|TRBD2|TRBJ2-3
CASSLLGGAWTDTQYF
TGTGCCAGCAGCTTACTCGGGGGGGCGTGGACAGATACGCAGTATTTT
>.|TRBV10-3|TRBD1|TRBJ1-5
CAISEGDRGSNQPQHF
TGTGCCATCAGTGAGGGGGACAGGGGTAGCAATCAGCCCCAGCATTTT
>.|TRBV2|.|TRBJ2-3
CASSVPSPPPTDTQYF
TGTGCCAGCAGTGTGCCTAGCCCTCCACCCACAGATACGCAGTATTTT
>.|TRBV5-5|TRBD1|TRBJ2-5
CASSLDSGRGIETQYF
TGTGCCAGCAGCTTGGACTCGGGCAGGGGGATAGAGACCCAGTACTTC
>once|TRBV5-8|.|TRBJ1-5
CASSSGVLGQPQHF
TGTGCCAGCAGCTCCGGGGTTTTGGGTCAGCCCCAGCATTTT
>.|TRBV4-2|.|TRBJ1-4
CASSQDTGGAHEKLFF
TGTGCCAGCAGCCAAGATACGGGTGGGGCCCATGAAAAACTGTTTTTT
>.|TRBV5-5|TRBD1|TRBJ2-2
CASTPDRAMGQAGELFF
TGTGCCAGCACCCCGGACAGGGCGATGGGACAGGCCGGGGAGCTGTTTTTT
>.|TRBV3-1/TRBV3-2|TRBD2|TRBJ2-1
CASSQESSGRAWVIF
TGTGCCAGCAGCCAAGAGAGTAGCGGGAGGGCCTGGGTCATCTTC
>few|TRBV7-9|TRBD1|TRBJ1-4
CASSAGTATTNEKLFF
TGTGCCAGCAGCGCAGGGACAGCTACAACTAATGAAAAACTGTTTTTT
>.|TRBV27|.|TRBJ2-1
CASSLRLVGEQFF
TGTGCCAGCAGCCTTAGACTAGTTGGTGAGCAGTTCTTC
>few|TRBV9|TRBD1|TRBJ1-3
CASSSSPTGTGNTIYF
TGTGCCAGCAGCTCATCCCCGACAGGGACTGGAAACACCATATATTTT
>once|TRBV7-2|TRBD2|TRBJ2-3
CASSLGLAGTDTQYF
TGTGCCAGCAGCTTGGGACTAGCGGGCACAGATACGCAGTATTTT
>few|TRBV12-5|.|TRBJ1-3
CASGGVSGNTIYF
TGTGCTAGTGGCGGGGTCTCTGGAAACACCATATATTTT
>.|TRBV24-1|TRBD1|TRBJ2-1
CATSGGQGTNEQFF
TGTGCCACCAGTGGGGGACAGGGTACCAATGAGCAGTTCTTC
>.|TRBV9|TRBD2|TRBJ2-3
CASSLGLAGVGTDTQYF
TGTGCCAGCAGCCTAGGACTAGCGGGAGTGGGCACAGATACGCAGTATTTT
>.|TRBV3-1/TRBV3-2|.|TRBJ1-1
CASSQVTGGGAEAFF
TGTGCCAGCAGCCAAGTTACGGGGGGGGGAGCTGAAGCTTTCTTT
>.|TRBV6-6|.|TRBJ1-1
CASTPGVLEAFF
TGTGCCAGCACACCCGGGGTTTTGGAAGCTTTCTTT
>.|TRBV6-5|TRBD1|TRBJ1-2
CASSPRTGGRDGYTF
TGTGCCAGCAGTCCTCGGACAGGGGGAAGGGATGGCTACACCTTC
>.|TRBV7-2|TRBD2|TRBJ2-7
CASNIGLAGSLEQYF
TGTGCCAGCAACATAGGACTAGCGGGATCCCTCGAGCAGTACTTC
>.|TRBV6-2/TRBV6-3|TRBD1|TRBJ1-2
CASSKNPGQIYGYTF
TGTGCCAGCAGCAAAAACCCGGGACAGATCTATGGCTACACCTTC
>.|TRBV6-1|TRBD1|TRBJ2-2
CASSGKTDRAYTGELFF
TGTGCCAGCAGTGGGAAAACGGACAGGGCGTACACCGGGGAGCTGTTTTTT
>.|TRBV5-1|.|TRBJ2-7
CASTPESVGYEQYF
TGCGCCAGCACCCCTGAGTCGGTCGGCTACGAGCAGTACTTC
>.|TRBV20-1|TRBD1|TRBJ2-1
CSASVVGGLIYNEQFF
TGCAGTGCTAGTGTCGTAGGGGGCCTTATTTACAATGAGCAGTTCTTC
>once|TRBV7-8|.|TRBJ1-1
CASSLAGGEGNTEAFF
TGTGCCAGCAGCTTAGCGGGCGGGGAGGGGAACACTGAAGCTTTCTTT
>.|TRBV19|TRBD1|TRBJ2-7
CASSIGGQGRYEQYF
TGTGCCAGTAGTATAGGGGGACAGGGTCGGTACGAGCAGTACTTC
>.|TRBV12-5|.|TRBJ1-1
CASGLLAGTEAFF
TGTGCTAGTGGTTTGTTAGCGGGCACTGAAGCTTTCTTT
>.|TRBV10-3|TRBD1|TRBJ2-6
CAPGGQGGFSGANVLTF
TGTGCCCCGGGGGGACAGGGGGGTTTCTCTGGGGCCAACGTCCTGACTTTC
>.|TRBV4-1|TRBD1|TRBJ2-7
CASSQDSEPGQGFDEQYF
TGCGCCAGCAGCCAAGATTCAGAACCGGGACAGGGTTTCGACGAGCAGTACTTC
>.|TRBV12-2|.|TRBJ2-7
CASRLARNGDRDFEQYF
TGTGCAAGTCGCTTAGCGCGTAATGGGGACAGGGATTTCGAGCAGTACTTC
>few|TRBV9|.|TRBJ1-1
CASSVAVNTEAFF
TGTGCCAGCAGCGTAGCGGTGAACACTGAAGCTTTCTTT
>.|TRBV19|.|TRBJ2-2
CASSIGAGAGELFF
TGTGCCAGTAGTATAGGTGCAGGGGCCGGGGAGCTGTTTTTT
>once|TRBV5-5|.|TRBJ2-3
CASSLGQSTDTQYF
TGTGCCAGCAGCTTGGGACAGAGCACAGATACGCAGTATTTT